This T cell receptor (beta chain) was identified in a study of cytomegalovirus exposure and HLA in healthy donors. Overall study findings and caveats: Cytomegalovirus-associated status was assigned to some 180 TCR beta chains. In vitro assays verified that a few CMV-associated chains recognized CMV antigens specifically. A cluster of highly shared sequence variants was likely a sequencing artifact.

Researchers ran the PCR with 60 Vbeta and 13 Jbeta primers. Produced via immunoSEQ multiplex PCR; TCRdb's table is partial and in-frame only. The data contain 150,000 or so clones, over 65% of them singletons. In its sample, this clone was seen a few times. What it binds is unknown. V lost 2 bases, J lost 3 bases, and 20 bases lay in between. The CDR3 sequence is 17 residues long. In germline, CDR1 is LGHNA, CDR2 YSLEER. The rearrangement uses TRBV4-3 and TRBJ2-7; D is unresolved. The sequence was obtained from a man younger than 30 in good health and CMV-seropositive. Material: PBMCs. The CDR3: CASSQRRLVSSGYEQYF. The CDR3 region has the DNA TGCGCCAGCAGCCAAAGAAGGCTAGTCTCCTCGGGCTACGAGCAGTACTTC.